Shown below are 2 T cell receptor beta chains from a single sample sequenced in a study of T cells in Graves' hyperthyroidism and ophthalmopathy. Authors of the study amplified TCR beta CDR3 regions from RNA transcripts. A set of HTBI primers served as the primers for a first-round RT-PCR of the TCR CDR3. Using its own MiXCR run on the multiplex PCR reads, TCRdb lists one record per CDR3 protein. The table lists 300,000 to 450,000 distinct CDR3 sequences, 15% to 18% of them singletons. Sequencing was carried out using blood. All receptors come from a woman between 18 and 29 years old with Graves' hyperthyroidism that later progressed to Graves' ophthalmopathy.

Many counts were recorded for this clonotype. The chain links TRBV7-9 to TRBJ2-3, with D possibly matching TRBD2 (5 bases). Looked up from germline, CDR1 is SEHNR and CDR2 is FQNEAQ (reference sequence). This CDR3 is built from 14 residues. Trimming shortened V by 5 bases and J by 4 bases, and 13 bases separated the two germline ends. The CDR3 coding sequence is TGTGCCAGCAGCCCGCCGGTGCGGGCAGATACGCAGTATTTT. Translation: CASSPPVRADTQYF.

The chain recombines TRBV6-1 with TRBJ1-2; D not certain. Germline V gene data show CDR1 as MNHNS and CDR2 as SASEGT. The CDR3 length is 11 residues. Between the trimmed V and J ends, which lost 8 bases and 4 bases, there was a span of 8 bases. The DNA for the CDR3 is TGTGCCAGCGATTCAGGCTATGGCTACACCTTC. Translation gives CASDSGYGYTF.